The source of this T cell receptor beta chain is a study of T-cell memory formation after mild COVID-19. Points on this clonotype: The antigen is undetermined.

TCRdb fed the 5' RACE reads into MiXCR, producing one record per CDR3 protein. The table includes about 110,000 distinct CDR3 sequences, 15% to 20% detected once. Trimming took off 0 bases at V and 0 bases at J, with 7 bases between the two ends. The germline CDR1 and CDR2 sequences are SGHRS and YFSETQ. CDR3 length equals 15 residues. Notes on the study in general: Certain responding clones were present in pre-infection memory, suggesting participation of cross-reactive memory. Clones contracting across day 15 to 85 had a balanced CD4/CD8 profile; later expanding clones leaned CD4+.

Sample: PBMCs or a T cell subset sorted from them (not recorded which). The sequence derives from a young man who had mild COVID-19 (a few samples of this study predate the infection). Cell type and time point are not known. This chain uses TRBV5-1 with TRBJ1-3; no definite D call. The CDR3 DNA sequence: TGCGCCAGCAGCTTGGGTCAGAACTCTGGAAACACCATATATTTT. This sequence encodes CASSLGQNSGNTIYF.